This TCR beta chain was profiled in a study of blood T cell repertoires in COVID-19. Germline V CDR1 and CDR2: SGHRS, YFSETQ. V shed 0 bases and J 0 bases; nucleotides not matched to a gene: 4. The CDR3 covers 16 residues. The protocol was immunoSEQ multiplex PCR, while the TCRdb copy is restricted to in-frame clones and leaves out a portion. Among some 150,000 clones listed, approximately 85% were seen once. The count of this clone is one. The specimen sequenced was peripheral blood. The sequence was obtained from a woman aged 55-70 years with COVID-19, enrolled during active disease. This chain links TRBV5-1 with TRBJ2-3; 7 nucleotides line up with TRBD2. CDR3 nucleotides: TGCGCCAGCAGCTTGGGGGCGGGGGTGAGCACAGATACGCAGTATTTT. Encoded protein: CASSLGAGVSTDTQYF.